Presented here are 2 T cell receptor beta chains from one specimen sequenced in a study of vaccination effects on CD4 cells after COVID-19. ViraFEST assay sequencing came after antigen-specific CD4+ T cells were expanded with viral peptide pools. Isolating CD4+ T cells followed approximately 10 days of culture. None of these healthy vaccinees had been infected with SARS-CoV-2 before vaccination. Repertoires were generated with immunoSEQ multiplex PCR, while TCRdb's copy carries only in-frame clones and drops some. The table records some 30,000 clones, 65% to 75% of them present only once. No antigen is known for these receptors. The sample consisted of CD4+ T cells from PBMCs cultured with SARS-CoV-2 spike peptides, taken before COVID-19 vaccination. The origin of the receptors is a human donor who received a COVID-19 vaccine.

The gene calls are TRBV5-1 and TRBJ1-2; a possible D gene is TRBD1 (5 bases). The CDR3 has 13 amino acids. Germline CDR1 and CDR2: SGHRS and YFSETQ. V shed 6 bases and J shed 3 bases, with 12 bases lying between them. CDR3 nucleotide sequence: TGCGCCAGCAAAGTGTCACAGGACTATGGCTACACCTTC. This translates into CASKVSQDYGYTF.

The V gene is TRBV14, the J gene TRBJ1-4; possible D gene TRBD1, 6 bases. CDR1 and CDR2 from the germline V gene are SGHDN and FVKESK. V was pared by 0 bases and J by 5 bases, with 13 bases between. CDR3 size: 16 residues. In nucleotides, the CDR3 is TGTGCCAGCAGCCAAGACTATAACAGGGCAAATGAAAAACTGTTTTTT. It codes for CASSQDYNRANEKLFF. Complete variable domain (other parts from reference TRBV14 and TRBJ1-4): EAGVTQFPSHSVIEKGQTVTLRCDPISGHDNLYWYRRVMGKEIKFLLHFVKESKQDESGMPNNRFLAERTGGTYSTLKVQPAELEDSGVYFCASSQDYNRANEKLFFGSGTQLSVL.